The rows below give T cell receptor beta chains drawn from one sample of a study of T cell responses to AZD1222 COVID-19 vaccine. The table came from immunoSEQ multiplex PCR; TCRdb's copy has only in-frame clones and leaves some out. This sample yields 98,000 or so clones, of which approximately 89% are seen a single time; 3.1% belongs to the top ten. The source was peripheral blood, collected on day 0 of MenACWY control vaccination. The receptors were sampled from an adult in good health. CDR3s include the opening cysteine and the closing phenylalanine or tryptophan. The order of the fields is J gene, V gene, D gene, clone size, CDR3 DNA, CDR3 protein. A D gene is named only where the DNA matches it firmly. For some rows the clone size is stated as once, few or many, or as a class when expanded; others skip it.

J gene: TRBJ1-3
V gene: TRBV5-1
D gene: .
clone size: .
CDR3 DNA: TGCGCCAGCAGCCCCACCGGGACCTTTTCGGACACCATATATTTT
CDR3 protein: CASSPTGTFSDTIYF

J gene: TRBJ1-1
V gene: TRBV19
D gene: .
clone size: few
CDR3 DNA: TGTGCCAGTCGGACAGAGAGGGGCACTGAAGCTTTCTTT
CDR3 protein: CASRTERGTEAFF

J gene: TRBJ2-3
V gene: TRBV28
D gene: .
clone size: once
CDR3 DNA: TGTGCCAGCAGTTTGGAGGAGCGGAGCACAGATACGCAGTATTTT
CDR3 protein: CASSLEERSTDTQYF

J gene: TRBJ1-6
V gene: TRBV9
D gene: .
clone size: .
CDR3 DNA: TGTGCCAGCAGCGTACTGGGTTACAATTCACCCCTCCACTTT
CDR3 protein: CASSVLGYNSPLHF

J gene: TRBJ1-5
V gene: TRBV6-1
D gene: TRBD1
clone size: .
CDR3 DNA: TGTGCCAGCAGCCGGGACAGAATAATGAATCAGCCCCAGCATTTT
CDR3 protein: CASSRDRIMNQPQHF

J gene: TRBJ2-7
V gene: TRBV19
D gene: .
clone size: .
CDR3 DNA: TGTGCCAGTAGTGATCAACAGGGATTCTACGAGCAGTACTTC
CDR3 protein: CASSDQQGFYEQYF

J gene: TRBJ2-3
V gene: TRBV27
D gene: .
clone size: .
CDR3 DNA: TGTGCCAGCAGTTCCGTTCTCACAGATACGCAGTATTTT
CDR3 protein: CASSSVLTDTQYF

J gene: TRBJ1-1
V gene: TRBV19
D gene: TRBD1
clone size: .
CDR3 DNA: TGTGCCAGTAGTGCACACAGGGGTTCGGGGAACACTGAAGCTTTCTTT
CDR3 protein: CASSAHRGSGNTEAFF

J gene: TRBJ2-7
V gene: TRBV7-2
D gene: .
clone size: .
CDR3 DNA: TGTGCCAGCAGCTTAGCGGGGGGGCCTTACGAGCAGTACTTC
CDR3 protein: CASSLAGGPYEQYF

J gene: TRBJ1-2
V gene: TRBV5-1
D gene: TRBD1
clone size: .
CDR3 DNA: TGCGCCAGCAGCCCGCAGGGGGCCGGTGGCTACACCTTC
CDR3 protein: CASSPQGAGGYTF

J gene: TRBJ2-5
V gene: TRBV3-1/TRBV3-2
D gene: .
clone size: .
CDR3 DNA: TGTGCCAGCAGCCAAGATCGGAGGGAAGAGACCCAGTACTTC
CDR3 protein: CASSQDRREETQYF

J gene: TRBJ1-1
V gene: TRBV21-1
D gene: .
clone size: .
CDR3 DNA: TGTGCCAGCAGCAAAGAAACAGAGGAGGGTCCGAACACTGAAGCTTTCTTT
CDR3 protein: CASSKETEEGPNTEAFF

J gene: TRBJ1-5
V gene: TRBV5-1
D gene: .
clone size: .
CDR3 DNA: TGCGCCAGCAGCTTGGACACCAATAGCAATCAGCCCCAGCATTTT
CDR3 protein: CASSLDTNSNQPQHF

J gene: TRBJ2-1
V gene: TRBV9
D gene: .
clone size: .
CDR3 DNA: TGTGCCAGCAGCCCCGGCCGAACCTACAATGAGCAGTTCTTC
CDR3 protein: CASSPGRTYNEQFF

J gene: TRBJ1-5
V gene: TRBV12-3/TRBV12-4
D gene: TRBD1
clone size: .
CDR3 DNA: TGTGCCAGCAGCAACAGGGGGGATAGCGCCCAGCATTTT
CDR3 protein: CASSNRGDSAQHF

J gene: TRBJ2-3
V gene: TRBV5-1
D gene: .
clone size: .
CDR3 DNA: TGCGCCAGCAGCTTGGGGACGGCTAGCACAGATACGCAGTATTTT
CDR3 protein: CASSLGTASTDTQYF

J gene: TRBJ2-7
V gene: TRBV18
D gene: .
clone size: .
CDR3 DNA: TGTGCCAGCTCACCACAGGAGGGGGCGAGGGCCTACGAGCAGTACTTC
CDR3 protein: CASSPQEGARAYEQYF

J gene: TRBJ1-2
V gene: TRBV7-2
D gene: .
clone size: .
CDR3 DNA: TGTGCCAGCAGCGCTGGGCGGGACTGGGGCTACACCTTC
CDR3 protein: CASSAGRDWGYTF

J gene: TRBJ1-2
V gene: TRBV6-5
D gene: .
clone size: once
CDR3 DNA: TGTGCCAGCAGTTATTTGGGGGCGATTAACTATGGCTACACCTTC
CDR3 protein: CASSYLGAINYGYTF

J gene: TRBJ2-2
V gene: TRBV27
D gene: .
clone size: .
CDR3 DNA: TGTGCCAGCAGTTGGGGCCTGGGGACCGGGGAGCTGTTTTTT
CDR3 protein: CASSWGLGTGELFF

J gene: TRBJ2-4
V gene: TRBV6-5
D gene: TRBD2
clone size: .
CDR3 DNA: TGTGCCAGCAGTTACGGGACTAGCGGTAGAAAAAACATTCAGTACTTC
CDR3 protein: CASSYGTSGRKNIQYF

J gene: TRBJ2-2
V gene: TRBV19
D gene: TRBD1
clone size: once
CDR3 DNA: TGTGCCAGTAGCGGGACAGGGGGCAGAGAAAACGGGGAGCTGTTTTTT
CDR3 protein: CASSGTGGRENGELFF

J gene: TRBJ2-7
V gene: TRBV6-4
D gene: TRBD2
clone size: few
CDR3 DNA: TGTGCCAGCAGTGAAGGTAGCGGGGGCTCCTACGAGCAGTACTTC
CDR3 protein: CASSEGSGGSYEQYF

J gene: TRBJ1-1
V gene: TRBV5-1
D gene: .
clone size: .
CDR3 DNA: TGCGCCAGCAGCCTGGAGGCGGTCACGAACACTGAAGCTTTCTTT
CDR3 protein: CASSLEAVTNTEAFF

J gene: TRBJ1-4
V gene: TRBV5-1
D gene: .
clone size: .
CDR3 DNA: TGCGCCAGCAGCCCTTTCCAGCCGAATGAAAAACTGTTTTTT
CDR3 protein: CASSPFQPNEKLFF

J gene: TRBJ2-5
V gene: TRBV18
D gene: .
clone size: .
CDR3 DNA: TGTGCCAGCTCACCATTGGCTAGCGTCCAAGAGACCCAGTACTTC
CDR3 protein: CASSPLASVQETQYF

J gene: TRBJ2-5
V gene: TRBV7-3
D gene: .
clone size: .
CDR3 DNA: TGTGCCAGCAGCTGGTACGGGGGTGACCAAGAGACCCAGTACTTC
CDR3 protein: CASSWYGGDQETQYF

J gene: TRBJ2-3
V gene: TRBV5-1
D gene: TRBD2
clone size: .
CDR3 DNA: TGCGCCAGCAGCGCCCCTTCGGCGGGGGGACCCACAGATACGCAGTATTTT
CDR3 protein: CASSAPSAGGPTDTQYF

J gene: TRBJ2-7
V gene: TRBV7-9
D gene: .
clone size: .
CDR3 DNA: TGTGCCAGCAGCTTAGCCGGGAGATTTTGGGAGCAGTACTTC
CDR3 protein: CASSLAGRFWEQYF

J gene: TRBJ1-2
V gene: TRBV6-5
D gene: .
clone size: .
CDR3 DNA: TGTGCCAGCAGTTACGGGGGACAACCTTATGGCTACACCTTC
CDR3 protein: CASSYGGQPYGYTF

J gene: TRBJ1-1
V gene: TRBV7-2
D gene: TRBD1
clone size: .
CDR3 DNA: TGTGCCAGCAGCTTAATGGACAGGGGTAACACTGAAGCTTTCTTT
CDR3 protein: CASSLMDRGNTEAFF

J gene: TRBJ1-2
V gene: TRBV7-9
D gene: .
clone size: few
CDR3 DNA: TGTGCCAGCAGCTTTGTTTACAGCAAGTATGGCTACACCTTC
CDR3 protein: CASSFVYSKYGYTF

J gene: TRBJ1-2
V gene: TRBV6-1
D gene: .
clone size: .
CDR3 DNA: TGTGCCAGCAGTGACCTACAAGGGGGCTACACCTTC
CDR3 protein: CASSDLQGGYTF

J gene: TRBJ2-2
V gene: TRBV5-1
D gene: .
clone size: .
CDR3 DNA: TGCGCCAGCAGCTTGGTGGTTGGAACCTCCGGGGAGCTGTTTTTT
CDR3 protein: CASSLVVGTSGELFF

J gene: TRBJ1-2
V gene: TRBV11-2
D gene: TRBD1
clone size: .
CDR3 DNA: TGTGCCAGCAGCCCCCCCGGGACAGCTAATGGCTACACCTTC
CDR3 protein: CASSPPGTANGYTF

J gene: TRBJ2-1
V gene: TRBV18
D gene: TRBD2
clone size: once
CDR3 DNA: TGTGCCAGCTCACGTAGCGGGGGGGCCCTCAATGAGCAGTTCTTC
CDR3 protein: CASSRSGGALNEQFF

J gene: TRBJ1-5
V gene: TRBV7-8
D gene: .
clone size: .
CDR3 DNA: TGTGCCAGCAGCTTAGAGGGGCGGTACGAGCCCCAGCATTTT
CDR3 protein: CASSLEGRYEPQHF

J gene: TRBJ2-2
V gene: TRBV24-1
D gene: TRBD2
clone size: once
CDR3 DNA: TGTGCCACCAGTGATAGAACGGGGGGGCGTGCCGGGGAGCTGTTTTTT
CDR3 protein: CATSDRTGGRAGELFF

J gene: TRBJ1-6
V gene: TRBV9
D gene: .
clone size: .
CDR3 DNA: TGTGCCAGCAGCGGACTCTCGGTTTCGGGGATGTATGGTTCACCCCTCCACTTT
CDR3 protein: CASSGLSVSGMYGSPLHF

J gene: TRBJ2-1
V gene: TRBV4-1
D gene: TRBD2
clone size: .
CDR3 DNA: TGCGCCAGCAGCCTGGCTCGGAGCGGGGGTCTACATGAGCAGTTCTTC
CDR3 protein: CASSLARSGGLHEQFF

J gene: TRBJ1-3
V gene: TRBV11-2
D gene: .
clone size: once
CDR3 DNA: TGTGCCAGCAGCCCGGACAACATGCGAGACACCATATATTTT
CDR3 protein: CASSPDNMRDTIYF